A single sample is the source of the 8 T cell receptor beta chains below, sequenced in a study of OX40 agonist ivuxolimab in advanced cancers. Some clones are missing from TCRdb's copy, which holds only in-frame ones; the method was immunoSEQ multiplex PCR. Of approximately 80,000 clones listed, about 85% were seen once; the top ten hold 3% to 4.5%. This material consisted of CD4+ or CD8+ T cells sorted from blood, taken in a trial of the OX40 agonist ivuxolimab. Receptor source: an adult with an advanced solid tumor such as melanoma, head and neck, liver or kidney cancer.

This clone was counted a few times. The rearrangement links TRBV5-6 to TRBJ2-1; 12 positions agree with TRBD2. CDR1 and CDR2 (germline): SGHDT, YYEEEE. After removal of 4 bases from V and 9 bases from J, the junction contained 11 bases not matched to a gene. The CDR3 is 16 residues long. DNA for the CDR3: TGTGCCAGCAGCCTACTAGCGGGAGGACAGTGGGGTGAGCAGTTCTTC. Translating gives CASSLLAGGQWGEQFF.

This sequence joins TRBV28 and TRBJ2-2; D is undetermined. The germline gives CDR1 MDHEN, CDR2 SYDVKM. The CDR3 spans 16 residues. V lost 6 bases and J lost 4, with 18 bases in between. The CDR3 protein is CASSPPPHSRTGELFF. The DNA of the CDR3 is TGTGCCAGCAGCCCCCCCCCTCATTCGCGCACCGGGGAGCTGTTTTTT.

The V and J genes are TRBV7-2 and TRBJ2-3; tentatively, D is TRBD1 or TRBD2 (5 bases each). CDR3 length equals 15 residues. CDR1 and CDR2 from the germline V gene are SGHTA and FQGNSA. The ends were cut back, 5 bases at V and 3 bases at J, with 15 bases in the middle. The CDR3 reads CASSTGGVGTDTQYF. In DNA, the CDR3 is TGTGCCAGCAGCACTGGGGGAGTTGGGACAGATACGCAGTATTTT.

For the CDR3, the DNA is TGTGCCAGCAGCTGGACTAGCGGGACTACCGGGGAGCTGTTTTTT. It encodes CASSWTSGTTGELFF. The chain recombines TRBV7-2 with TRBJ2-2; 12 bases align to TRBD2. The V segment lost 4 bases and the J segment 5 bases; nucleotides outside the gene matches: 2. CDR3 length: 15 amino acids. From germline, CDR1 is SGHTA and CDR2 FQGNSA.

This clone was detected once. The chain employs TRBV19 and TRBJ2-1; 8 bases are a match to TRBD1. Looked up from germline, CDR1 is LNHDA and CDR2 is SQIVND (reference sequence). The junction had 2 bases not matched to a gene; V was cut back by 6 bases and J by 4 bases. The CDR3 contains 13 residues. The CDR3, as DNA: TGTGCCAGTAGGGGACAGGCATACAATGAGCAGTTCTTC. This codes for CASRGQAYNEQFF.

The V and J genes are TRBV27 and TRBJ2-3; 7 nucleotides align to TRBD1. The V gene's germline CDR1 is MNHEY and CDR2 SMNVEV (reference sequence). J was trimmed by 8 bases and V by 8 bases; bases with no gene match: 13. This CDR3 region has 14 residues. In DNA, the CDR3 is TGTGCCAGCGGCCAACAAGGGACAGTTGGTACGCAGTATTTT. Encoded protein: CASGQQGTVGTQYF.

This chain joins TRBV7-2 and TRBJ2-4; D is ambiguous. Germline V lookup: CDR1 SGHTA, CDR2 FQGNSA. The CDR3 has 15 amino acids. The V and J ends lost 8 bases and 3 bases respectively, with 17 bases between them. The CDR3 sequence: CASAIGGSGKNIQYF. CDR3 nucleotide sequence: TGTGCCAGCGCCATTGGTGGAAGTGGCAAAAACATTCAGTACTTC. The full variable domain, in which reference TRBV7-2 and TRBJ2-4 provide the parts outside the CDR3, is GAGVSQSPSNKVTEKGKDVELRCDPISGHTALYWYRQSLGQGLEFLIYFQGNSAPDKSGLPSDRFSAERTGGSVSTLTIQRTQQEDSAVYLCASAIGGSGKNIQYFGAGTRLSVL.

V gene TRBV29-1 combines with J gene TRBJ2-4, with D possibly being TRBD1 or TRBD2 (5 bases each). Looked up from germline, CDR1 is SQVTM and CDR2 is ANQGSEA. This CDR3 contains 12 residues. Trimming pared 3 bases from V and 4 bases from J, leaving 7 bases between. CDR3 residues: CSVEGRKNIQYF. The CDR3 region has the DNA TGCAGCGTTGAGGGACGGAAAAACATTCAGTACTTC.